The clone carrying this TCR beta chain was counted once. This record comes from a study of blood T cell repertoires in COVID-19. Overall study context: Sources were T cells, B-cell-depleted T cells, or PBMCs; the material itself was cDNA or gDNA.

The assay was immunoSEQ multiplex PCR, and TCRdb's table has in-frame clones only and misses some. There are roughly 100,000 clones in the sample; roughly 87% occur only once, and around 2% lies in the top ten. Trimming left V 0 bases short and J 2 bases short, with 4 bases between. The germline V gene has CDR1 SGHAT and CDR2 FQNNGV. The CDR3 runs to 14 residues. This receptor was identified in a man aged 45-65 years with active COVID-19. The J gene is TRBJ1-4, the V gene TRBV11-2; no definite D call. Source material: peripheral blood. The CDR3 protein is CASSLELTNEKLFF. The CDR3 DNA reads as TGTGCCAGCAGCTTAGAACTCACTAATGAAAAACTGTTTTTT.